This entry lists 19 T cell receptor beta chains sequenced from one sample in a study of neurological immune-mediated disorders. TCRdb passed the 5' RACE reads through MiXCR, listing each CDR3 protein once. The table shows some 26,000 distinct CDR3 sequences, with around 3.2% occurring only once. The sample was PBMCs. These TCRs come from a woman aged 30 to 39 with multiple sclerosis.

The sample holds many counts of this clonotype. The V gene is TRBV6-5, the J gene TRBJ1-4, with TRBD1 as a possible D gene (5 bases). Per germline, CDR1 MNHEY and CDR2 SVGAGI. V was shortened by 8 bases and J by 2 bases, with 18 bases between the two germline ends. This CDR3 is built from 16 residues. This CDR3 reads CASRRWGVGTNEKLFF. The DNA of the CDR3 is TGTGCCAGCCGCCGATGGGGGGTTGGGACTAATGAAAAACTGTTTTTT.

Worth noting for this clonotype: This may come from a read error, since a much larger clone is one base off. The V and J genes are TRBV5-5 and TRBJ1-1, with D uncertain. The CDR3 spans 16 residues. Per germline, CDR1 SGHKS and CDR2 YYEKEE (reference sequence). Trimming stripped 4 bases from V and 2 bases from J, with 18 bases between. Here the CDR3 DNA reads TGTGCCAGCAGCCCGTCCCCTTGGGAAAGCAACACTGAAGCTTTCTTT. Its protein is CASSPSPWESNTEAFF.

This clonotype has at least ten counts. The chain carries TRBV6-2 or TRBV6-3 and TRBJ2-1; 7 nucleotides match TRBD2. The germline CDR1 and CDR2 sequences are MNHEY and SVGEGT. V was clipped by 11 bases and J by 4 bases; unmatched bases: 5. CDR3 length: 12 residues. DNA of the CDR3: TGTGCCGCGGGGGAGGGATACAATGAGCAGTTCTTC. It specifies CAAGEGYNEQFF.

Many counts were recorded for this clonotype. The V gene is TRBV20-1, the J gene TRBJ2-1; D call uncertain. Germline V lookup: CDR1 DFQATT, CDR2 SNEGSKA (reference sequence). Trimming took off 5 bases at V and 9 bases at J, with 8 bases between the two ends. The CDR3 has 10 amino acids. The CDR3 DNA reads as TGCAGTGCTGTCCGAGGTGAGCAGTTCTTC. Translated, it gives CSAVRGEQFF.

This clonotype occurred many times. The chain recombines TRBV4-3 with TRBJ2-5; unclear D gene. The CDR3 is made up of 13 amino acids. Per the germline V gene, CDR1 is LGHNA and CDR2 is YSLEER. Trimming stripped 0 bases from V and 5 bases from J, with 7 bases between. CDR3 sequence (DNA): TGCGCCAGCAGCCAAGATTCAAGGGAGACCCAGTACTTC. Translation: CASSQDSRETQYF.

The table lists this clonotype with many counts. V gene TRBV20-1 combines with J gene TRBJ2-5, with TRBD1 as a possible D gene (5 bases). Trimming pared 1 base from V and 5 bases from J, leaving 11 bases between. Germline lookup yields CDR1 DFQATT and CDR2 SNEGSKA (reference sequence). The CDR3 has 13 residues. CDR3 DNA sequence: TGCAGTGCTAGAGCTTCAGGGTTGGAGACCCAGTACTTC. It translates to CSARASGLETQYF.

This clonotype has only a few counts. One base away lies a much larger clone, so this may be a sequencing read error. The rearrangement links TRBV2 to TRBJ1-4, with D perhaps matching TRBD1 (6 bases). Germline CDR1 SNHLY, CDR2 FYNNEI. The CDR3 runs 14 residues. For the CDR3, the DNA is TGTGCCAGCAGTGAGGGGGCAACTAATGACAAACTGTTTTTT. Protein product: CASSEGATNDKLFF.

The sample holds many counts of this clonotype. One end of the junction varies from germline; a read error may be responsible. V is TRBV12-3 or TRBV12-4 and J is TRBJ1-5, with D hard to call. CDR3 length: 15 amino acids. CDR3: CASSPNNLSNQPQNF. The CDR3 DNA follows: TGTGCCAGCAGTCCGAATAATTTGAGCAATCAGCCCCAGAATTTT.

At least ten counts were recorded for this clonotype. The chain combines TRBV18 with TRBJ1-1; unclear D gene. The V end lost 4 bases, the J end lost 3 bases, and 9 bases lay between the germline ends. CDR3 size: 13 residues. The V gene's germline CDR1 is KGHSH and CDR2 LQKENI. The CDR3 DNA reads TGTGCCAGCTCACAGGGCTTGGACACTGAAGCTTTCTTT. Protein sequence: CASSQGLDTEAFF. The full variable domain, with the rest looked up from reference TRBV18 and TRBJ1-1, is NAGVMQNPRHLVRRRGQEARLRCSPMKGHSHVYWYRQLPEEGLKFMVYLQKENIIDESGMPKERFSAEFPKEGPSILRIQQVVRGDSAAYFCASSQGLDTEAFFGQGTRLTVV.

This clonotype appeared many times. The chain couples TRBV5-1 to TRBJ2-7; tentative D call: TRBD1 (6 bases). Germline V gene sequence: CDR1 SGHRS, CDR2 YFSETQ. The CDR3 has 15 residues. V was shortened by 2 bases and J by 2 bases, with 14 bases between the two germline ends. The CDR3 region is CASSLEGWGPYEQYF. In DNA form, the CDR3 reads TGCGCCAGCAGCTTAGAAGGGTGGGGGCCCTACGAGCAGTACTTC.

This clonotype was detected many times. This sequence joins TRBV5-1 and TRBJ2-1; 7 positions agree with TRBD1. This CDR3 is 15 amino acids long. V shed 4 bases and J 4 bases; nucleotides not matched to a gene: 8. Germline V gene lookup returns CDR1 SGHRS and CDR2 YFSETQ. In nucleotides, the CDR3 is TGCGCCAGCAGCGGACCGGGACAGCTATACAATGAGCAGTTCTTC. Translation: CASSGPGQLYNEQFF.

Many counts were recorded for this clonotype. The CDR3 loop reads CASSYPGQGATEAFF. The CDR3 DNA reads TGTGCCAGCAGTTACCCCGGACAGGGGGCCACTGAAGCTTTCTTT. The V call is TRBV6-5, the J call TRBJ1-1, with 11 bases fitting TRBD1. Germline lookup yields CDR1 MNHEY and CDR2 SVGAGI. This CDR3 is built from 15 residues. The J segment lost 4 bases and the V segment lost 2 bases, leaving 3 bases of the junction unmatched.

In this sample, this clonotype turned up many times. The junction shows a germline mismatch at one end, possibly a read error. This sequence joins TRBV15 and TRBJ1-6; 8 nucleotides line up with TRBD1. The CDR3 loop spans 16 amino acids. The germline gives CDR1 LNHNV, CDR2 YYDKDF (reference sequence). The CDR3 DNA is TGTGCCACCAGCGGGGCGCGACAGGGGAGTAATTCACCCCTCAACTTT. Encoded protein: CATSGARQGSNSPLNF.

Relative to its sample, this clonotype is medium-sized. The chain uses TRBV7-2 and TRBJ2-1; maybe TRBD1 (5 bases). V shed 5 bases and J shed 6 bases, with 8 bases lying between them. This CDR3 is built from 12 residues. Per germline, CDR1 SGHTA and CDR2 FQGNSA. The CDR3 DNA sequence: TGTGCCAGCAGCATCGACAGCAATGAGCAGTTCTTC. Translated, it gives CASSIDSNEQFF.

This clonotype was counted many times. V and J are TRBV5-1 and TRBJ1-4, with 8 bases identical to TRBD1. Trimming at V came to 8 bases and at J to 5 bases, leaving 5 bases not matched to a gene. The length of the CDR3 is 13 residues. Germline CDR1 reads SGHRS; CDR2 reads YFSETQ. The chain's CDR3 is CASRTGPNEKLFF. The CDR3 nucleotides read TGCGCCAGTCGGACAGGGCCGAATGAAAAACTGTTTTTT.

This clonotype was detected many times. The chain uses TRBV7-9 and TRBJ2-3, with a weak D call TRBD1 (5 bases). The germline gives CDR1 SEHNR, CDR2 FQNEAQ (reference sequence). CDR3 length: 14 amino acids. V lost 5 bases and J lost 1, with 10 bases in between. CDR3 residues: CASSADTRTDTQYF. DNA for the CDR3: TGTGCCAGCAGCGCGGACACCCGCACAGATACGCAGTATTTT.

At least ten counts were recorded for this clonotype. The V and J genes are TRBV27 and TRBJ2-7; 9 bases align to TRBD1. The V and J ends lost 6 bases and 3 bases, in that order; junction bases with no gene match: 3. The CDR3 is 13 amino acids. Looked up from germline, CDR1 is MNHEY and CDR2 is SMNVEV (reference sequence). In DNA, the CDR3 is TGTGCCAGCAGAGGGACAGGGAGCTACGAGCAGTACTTC. Translated: CASRGTGSYEQYF.

The rearrangement uses TRBV20-1 and TRBJ1-5; 9 nucleotides agree with TRBD1. The trim removed 1 base at V and 1 base at J, leaving 8 bases unmatched. This CDR3 comprises 17 residues. Germline loops: CDR1 DFQATT, CDR2 SNEGSKA (reference sequence). This CDR3 is CSARVGGTGYSNQPQHF. CDR3 nucleotide sequence: TGCAGTGCTAGAGTCGGGGGGACAGGGTACAGCAATCAGCCCCAGCATTTT.

The sample holds many counts of this clonotype. This chain joins TRBV7-9 and TRBJ2-5; 9 bases match TRBD1. This CDR3 is 17 amino acids long. CDR1 is SEHNR, CDR2 FQNEAQ, per germline (reference sequence). J gave up 5 bases and V 3 bases, and 13 bases lay outside the gene matches. CDR3 amino acids: CASSFPGQGFLFETQYF. The CDR3 DNA is TGTGCCAGCAGCTTTCCAGGACAGGGGTTTCTTTTTGAGACCCAGTACTTC.